These 27 T cell receptor beta chains were all obtained from the same sample, sequenced in a study of a mutant IDH1 vaccine in newly diagnosed glioma. Profiled with immunoSEQ multiplex PCR; TCRdb holds only in-frame clones, not every one. The table records approximately 52,000 clones, about three quarters of them present only once. Specified time point: baseline, week 1 (first vaccination visit). The treatment is: pre-vaccination baseline after standard-of-care therapy. Sequenced material: PBMCs, taken from a glioma patient treated with radiotherapy, temozolomide or both. These receptor sequences come from a woman aged 40 to 50 with glioma.

A single count supports this clone. The chain combines TRBV6-5 with TRBJ2-7; D not resolved. Per the germline V gene, CDR1 is MNHEY and CDR2 is SVGAGI. The V and J ends lost 11 bases and 3 bases respectively, with 14 bases between them. The CDR3 sequence is 12 residues long. The CDR3 coding sequence is TGTGCCGCAGGACCTAGGAGCTACGAGCAGTACTTC. This encodes CAAGPRSYEQYF.

The chain employs TRBV27 and TRBJ2-7; D assignment may be TRBD1 or TRBD2 (5 bases each). V lost 0 bases, J lost 7 bases, and 16 bases lay in between. The length of the CDR3 is 15 residues. CDR1 and CDR2 (germline): MNHEY, SMNVEV (reference sequence). This CDR3 is CASSLSGDPKREQYF. The CDR3 DNA reads as TGTGCCAGCAGTTTATCAGGGGACCCAAAGCGGGAGCAGTACTTC.

This chain connects TRBV30 to TRBJ2-5; 8 bases are shared with TRBD2. The CDR3 runs to 17 residues. Losses at the gene ends were 2 bases for V and 5 bases for J; bases not matched to a gene: 16. CDR1 is GTSNPN, CDR2 SVGIG, per germline (reference sequence). This chain's CDR3 is CAWSKRGGGNWGETQYF. CDR3 nucleotide sequence: TGTGCCTGGAGTAAACGAGGCGGGGGGAACTGGGGGGAGACCCAGTACTTC.

J is TRBJ1-1 and V is TRBV7-9; D gene ambiguous. Germline V CDR1 and CDR2: SEHNR, FQNEAQ (reference sequence). The CDR3 spans 11 residues. V was cut by 2 bases and J by 7 bases, with 5 bases left in between. The CDR3 spells CASSLTDEAFF. CDR3 sequence (DNA): TGTGCCAGCAGCTTAACGGATGAAGCTTTCTTT.

The rearrangement links TRBV6-5 to TRBJ2-7; possible D gene TRBD1, 6 bases. Germline assignment: CDR1 MNHEY and CDR2 SVGAGI. Trimming removed 6 bases from V and 2 bases from J, with 14 bases in between. This CDR3 comprises 14 residues. Here the CDR3 DNA reads TGTGCCAGCAGCCGCGACAGGCCCCCCTACGAGCAGTACTTC. It specifies CASSRDRPPYEQYF.

The genes are TRBV6-5 and TRBJ1-1; 7 positions match TRBD1. This CDR3 comprises 16 residues. Germline lookup yields CDR1 MNHEY and CDR2 SVGAGI. The V segment lost 2 bases and the J segment 2 bases; nucleotides outside the gene matches: 8. CDR3: CASSYDPGQFNTEAFF. In DNA form, the CDR3 reads TGTGCCAGCAGTTACGACCCGGGACAGTTTAACACTGAAGCTTTCTTT.

The chain links TRBV5-5 to TRBJ1-5, with D unresolved. The V end was cut by 1 base, the J end by 5 bases, with 4 bases between. CDR3 length: 12 amino acids. CDR1 is SGHKS, CDR2 YYEKEE, per germline (reference sequence). The CDR3 nucleotides are TGTGCCAGCAGCTTGTATGATCAGCCCCAGCATTTT. This gives the protein CASSLYDQPQHF.

This clone has only a few counts. V gene TRBV2 combines with J gene TRBJ1-5; D is uncertain. CDR1 is SNHLY, CDR2 FYNNEI, per germline. V lost 6 bases and J 0 bases, leaving 3 bases between the germline ends. The CDR3 contains 12 residues. CDR3 DNA sequence: TGTGCCAGCAGGAATAGCAATCAGCCCCAGCATTTT. It codes for CASRNSNQPQHF.

This clone was seen just once. The CDR3 spells CASGVGGWNTEAFF. As DNA, the CDR3 is TGTGCCAGCGGTGTTGGGGGCTGGAACACTGAAGCTTTCTTT. The V and J genes are TRBV2 and TRBJ1-1, with D maybe TRBD1 (6 bases). V was trimmed by 8 bases and J by 1 base, leaving 14 bases between them. CDR1 and CDR2 from the germline V gene are SNHLY and FYNNEI. This CDR3 has 14 residues.

For the CDR3, the DNA is TGTGCCAGCCTTCCAGCGGGGTTAGGGAGTGGCTACACCTTC. Its protein product is CASLPAGLGSGYTF. This rearrangement joins TRBV25-1 to TRBJ1-2, with D unresolved. The germline CDR1 and CDR2 sequences are MGHDK and SYGVNS. V was clipped by 8 bases and J by 7 bases, with 20 bases between them. The CDR3 is made up of 14 amino acids.

Only one count was recorded for this clone. The CDR3 region has the DNA TGTGCCAGCAGCTCTCCGATGGCGGGGCCGAATGGCGAGCAGTACTTC. Its protein product is CASSSPMAGPNGEQYF. The rearrangement uses TRBV5-6 and TRBJ2-7; maybe TRBD2 (6 bases). This CDR3 contains 16 residues. The V gene's germline CDR1 is SGHDT and CDR2 YYEEEE. V lost 3 bases, J lost 6 bases, and 22 bases lay in between.

The gene calls are TRBV7-2 and TRBJ1-2; TRBD1 might be the D (6 bases). Germline V gene data show CDR1 as SGHTA and CDR2 as FQGNSA. The CDR3 contains 13 residues. V lost 6 bases, J lost 9 bases, and 17 bases lay in between. The CDR3 region is CASSQRPTGSYTF. The DNA for the CDR3 is TGTGCCAGCAGTCAACGTCCGACAGGAAGCTACACCTTC.

CDR3 loop: CASSFRVGEGAFF. The CDR3 DNA sequence: TGTGCCAGCAGCTTTAGGGTGGGCGAAGGAGCTTTCTTT. The V gene is TRBV7-6, the J gene TRBJ1-1; no clear D. Germline assignment: CDR1 SGHVS and CDR2 FNYEAQ. V lost 3 bases and J 10 bases, leaving 15 bases between the germline ends. The CDR3 is 13 amino acids.

V is TRBV23-1 and J is TRBJ2-7, with TRBD1 matching over 8 bases. TRBV23-1 is identified as an open reading frame with a role that is uncertain. CDR3 size: 17 residues. V shed 7 bases, J shed 2 bases, and the junction held 16 bases outside the gene matches. CDR3 amino acids: CASISPGQAINPYEQYF. DNA for the CDR3: TGCGCCAGCATTTCACCGGGACAGGCGATCAACCCCTACGAGCAGTACTTC.

The chain links TRBV6-1 to TRBJ1-2; D is perhaps TRBD1 (5 bases). The CDR3 extends over 15 amino acids. V gave up 6 bases and J gave up 0 bases, with 14 bases separating them. Germline CDR1 is MNHNS and CDR2 is SASEGT. CDR3 nucleotide sequence: TGTGCCAGCAGAGCCCTCGACAGCTCTAACTATGGCTACACCTTC. Its translation is CASRALDSSNYGYTF.

The genes are TRBV5-1 and TRBJ2-3; 8 bases are a match to TRBD1. The CDR3 has 15 residues. V shed 6 bases and J 2 bases; nucleotides not matched to a gene: 8. The germline gives CDR1 SGHRS, CDR2 YFSETQ. CDR3 protein: CASTRGQGATDTQYF. Here the CDR3 DNA reads TGCGCCAGCACCCGGGGCCAGGGGGCCACAGATACGCAGTATTTT. The variable domain in full, completed from reference TRBV5-1 and TRBJ2-3, reads KAGVTQTPRYLIKTRGQQVTLSCSPISGHRSVSWYQQTPGQGLQFLFEYFSETQRNKGNFPGRFSGRQFSNSRSEMNVSTLELGDSALYLCASTRGQGATDTQYFGPGTRLTVL.

This chain uses TRBV7-6 with TRBJ1-1, with TRBD1 identical over 8 bases. V trimming: 1 base; J trimming: 0 bases; junction bases outside the gene matches: 7. CDR1 is SGHVS, CDR2 FNYEAQ, per germline. This CDR3 spans 17 amino acids. The CDR3 reads CASSLGDHRGLNTEAFF. Here the CDR3 DNA reads TGTGCCAGCAGCTTAGGGGACCACAGGGGGTTGAACACTGAAGCTTTCTTT. The full variable domain, in which reference TRBV7-6 and TRBJ1-1 provide the parts outside the CDR3, is GAGVSQSPRYKVTKRGQDVALRCDPISGHVSLYWYRQALGQGPEFLTYFNYEAQQDKSGLPNDRFSAERPEGSISTLTIQRTEQRDSAMYRCASSLGDHRGLNTEAFFGQGTRLTVV.

Worth noting for this clone: Germline and junction disagree at one end, which may indicate a read error. The chain has TRBV27 and TRBJ2-3; D is unresolved. The germline gives CDR1 MNHEY, CDR2 SMNVEV (reference sequence). The CDR3 is 10 amino acids. The CDR3 protein is CASDRSVPVF. DNA for the CDR3: TGTGCCAGCGATAGGTCAGTTCCGGTATTT.

Concerning this clone itself: The junction departs from germline at one end; a sequencing error may be responsible. The chain links TRBV7-7 to TRBJ2-5, with TRBD2 identical over 8 bases. The CDR3 sequence is 13 residues long. The V gene's germline CDR1 is SSHAT and CDR2 FNYEAQ (reference sequence). For the CDR3, the DNA is TGTGCTAGCAGCCCTTCTAGCGGGGAGACCCAGTACTTC. Its protein product is CASSPSSGETQYF. Full variable domain (rest looked up from reference TRBV7-7 and TRBJ2-5): GAGVSQSPRYKVTKRGQDVTLRCDPISSHATLYWYQQALGQGPEFLTYFNYEAQPDKSGLPSDRFSAERPEGSISTLTIQRTEQRDSAMYRCASSPSSGETQYFGPGTRLLVL.

This clone was recorded a few times. The chain combines TRBV30 with TRBJ1-5; a weak D match, TRBD1 (5 bases). The CDR3 runs to 15 residues. V lost 0 bases to trimming and J lost 4 bases, with 13 bases between them. Germline CDR1 reads GTSNPN; CDR2 reads SVGIG (reference sequence). The CDR3 DNA reads as TGTGCCTGGAGTGTGGCAGGGACGACGAATCAGCCCCAGCATTTT. Translated, it gives CAWSVAGTTNQPQHF.

This clone was recorded a few times. The chain joins TRBV6-5 to TRBJ2-7; the D gene is possibly TRBD1 (6 bases). Trimming stripped 8 bases from V and 3 bases from J, with 20 bases between. Germline CDR1 and CDR2: MNHEY and SVGAGI. The CDR3 length is 15 residues. CDR3 DNA sequence: TGTGCCAGCCAAGTTCCAGGGGCAGGATTCTACGAGCAGTACTTC. This codes for CASQVPGAGFYEQYF.

The chain uses TRBV9 and TRBJ2-7; 7 bases are a match to TRBD1. The CDR3 is 14 residues long. V trimming: 3 bases; J trimming: 7 bases; junction bases outside the gene matches: 10. Germline values: CDR1 SGDLS, CDR2 YYNGEE. CDR3 residues: CASSALTGVGEQYF. CDR3 DNA sequence: TGTGCCAGCAGCGCACTTACAGGGGTGGGGGAGCAGTACTTC. Full variable domain (missing parts from reference TRBV9 and TRBJ2-7): DSGVTQTPKHLITATGQRVTLRCSPRSGDLSVYWYQQSLDQGLQFLIQYYNGEERAKGNILERFSAQQFPDLHSELNLSSLELGDSALYFCASSALTGVGEQYFGPGTRLTVT.

The chain couples TRBV4-1 to TRBJ2-1; 13 bases map to TRBD2. J lost 8 bases, V lost 4 bases, and 5 bases had no gene match. Germline V CDR1 and CDR2: MGHRA, YSYEKL. This CDR3 has 15 residues. CDR3 nucleotide sequence: TGCGCCAGCAGCCTGACTAGCGGGGGGTCCCATGAGCAGTTCTTC. Its protein is CASSLTSGGSHEQFF.

The V call is TRBV5-1, the J call TRBJ1-5; 9 bases agree with TRBD1. Germline CDR1 SGHRS, CDR2 YFSETQ. The CDR3 consists of 15 residues. J lost 1 base, V lost 7 bases, and 6 bases had no gene match. In nucleotides, the CDR3 is TGCGCCAGCCGGCCAGGGACAGGGAGCAATCAGCCCCAGCATTTT. Amino acid sequence: CASRPGTGSNQPQHF.

The V call is TRBV2, the J call TRBJ2-1, with 8 bases matching TRBD1. In germline, CDR1 is SNHLY, CDR2 FYNNEI. J was trimmed by 8 bases and V by 6 bases; bases with no gene match: 9. CDR3 length: 14 amino acids. Here the CDR3 DNA reads TGTGCCAGCAGGAGGACAGGGATTTTGGATGAGCAGTTCTTC. Translated, it gives CASRRTGILDEQFF.

V and J are TRBV20-1 and TRBJ2-1; D remains ambiguous. Per the germline V gene, CDR1 is DFQATT and CDR2 is SNEGSKA (reference sequence). V lost 6 bases and J 4 bases, leaving 4 bases between the germline ends. CDR3 length: 10 amino acids. The CDR3 DNA sequence: TGCAGTGCCGAATACAATGAGCAGTTCTTC. The encoded protein is CSAEYNEQFF.

The rearrangement links TRBV7-9 to TRBJ1-4, with D uncertain. The germline gives CDR1 SEHNR, CDR2 FQNEAQ (reference sequence). The CDR3 is 14 amino acids. The V gene lost 5 bases and the J gene lost 5 bases, with 12 bases spanning the gap. The CDR3 is CASSLPRRNEKLFF. The CDR3 DNA is TGTGCCAGCAGCCTCCCCAGGAGAAATGAAAAACTGTTTTTT.